The present T cell receptor (beta chain) was sequenced within a study of blood T cell repertoires in COVID-19. The overall study: COVID-19 samples, acute and convalescent, were from the United States, Italy and Spain. T cells, B-cell-depleted T cells, or PBMCs provided the cDNA or gDNA that served as material.

Original analysis: For nucleated cells, counts were estimated from reference gene primer amplification. Some clones are missing from TCRdb's copy, which holds only in-frame ones; the method was immunoSEQ multiplex PCR. The V and J calls and clone size were taken over from that table, and D and trimming were inferred from the DNA. Of roughly 97,000 clones listed, about four fifths are singletons. The CDR3 is 16 amino acids. Germline V gene lookup returns CDR1 SGHRS and CDR2 YFSETQ. Trimming took off 3 bases at V and 8 bases at J, with 23 bases between the two ends. The rearrangement links TRBV5-1 to TRBJ1-1, with D perhaps TRBD1 (6 bases). This TCR was sampled from a woman at least 80 years old with active or convalescent COVID-19. Sequenced: peripheral blood. CDR3 region: CASSSASLWAGAEAFF. CDR3 DNA sequence: TGCGCCAGCAGCTCGGCCTCTCTCTGGGCAGGGGCGGAAGCTTTCTTT.